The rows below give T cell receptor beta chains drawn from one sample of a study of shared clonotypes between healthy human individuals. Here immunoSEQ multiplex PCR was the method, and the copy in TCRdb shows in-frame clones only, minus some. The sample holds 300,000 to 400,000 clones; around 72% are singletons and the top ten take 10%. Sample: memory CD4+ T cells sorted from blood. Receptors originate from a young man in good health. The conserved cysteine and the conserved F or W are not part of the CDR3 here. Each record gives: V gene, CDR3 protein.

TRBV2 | ASSDLAGVGYT
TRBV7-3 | ASSLGNGGYNEQF
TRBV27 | ASRDFRLAGGGNEQF
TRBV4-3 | ASSIDRGETQY
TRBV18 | ASSMRDFQPQH
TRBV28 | ASSSHLTTGELF
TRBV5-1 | ASSEGLAESTDTQY
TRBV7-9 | ASSSDRTGRSGPGNIQY
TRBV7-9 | ASSLAGVHYEQY
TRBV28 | ASSLPGLSEQY
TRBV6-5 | ATTLNTGELF
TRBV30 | AWLKRESYNEQF
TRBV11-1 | ASSSSRGYSGFEQY
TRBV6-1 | ASSPGPGSSYEQY
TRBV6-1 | ASSEIAKETQY
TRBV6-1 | ASSEALAGAYEQY
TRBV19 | ASSISRGTGELF
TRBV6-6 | ASSYSGQYYNEQF
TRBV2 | ASSDRTGTTDTQY